The source of this T cell receptor beta chain is a study of blood T cell repertoires in COVID-19. As for the study in general: Both acute and convalescent COVID-19 samples were obtained from the United States, Italy and Spain. In each case, the material was cDNA or gDNA derived from T cells, B-cell-depleted T cells, or PBMCs.

As originally analysed: Cell counts per sample came from amplifying reference gene primers. Some clones are missing from TCRdb's copy, which holds only in-frame ones; the method was immunoSEQ multiplex PCR. The V and J calls and clone size are taken from that table; D and trimming were inferred from the DNA. The sample yields about 240,000 clones, approximately 80% seen once. Worth noting for this clone: Other DNA sequences from this sample encode an identical CDR3 as well.

Deletions cut 4 bases from V and 1 base from J, with 12 bases between. The germline gives CDR1 SGHRS, CDR2 YFSETQ. The CDR3 has 15 residues. V gene TRBV5-1 combines with J gene TRBJ1-5; D perhaps matches TRBD1 (5 bases). This sequence originates from a woman in her fifties or sixties with active or convalescent COVID-19. Sequencing used peripheral blood. The CDR3 nucleotides are TGCGCCAGCAGCCTAGGTGGGGCGAGCAATCAGCCCCAGCATTTT. Translated, it gives CASSLGGASNQPQHF.